The rows below give T cell receptor beta chains drawn from one sample of a study of regulatory T cells in long-lasting Graves disease. TCRdb reanalysed the multiplex PCR reads using MiXCR and keeps one entry per CDR3 protein. The sample holds about 420,000 distinct CDR3 sequences, around 20% seen once. The starting material was peripheral blood mononuclear cells (PBMCs), obtained when the disease was refractory, from a patient treated with antithyroid drugs. The receptor set was obtained from a female donor with Graves disease. The CDR3 runs from the conserved cysteine through the conserved F or W. D genes are given only for firm matches. Clone size appears in some rows only: once, few, many, or a class for an expanded clone.

cdr3_aa | cdr3_nt | j_call | d_call | v_call | clone_size
CATGQGITGEKLFF | TGCGCCACTGGACAGGGGATAACTGGTGAAAAACTGTTTTTT | TRBJ1-4 | TRBD1 | TRBV10-2 | few
CASSPERVGSVNIQYF | TGTGCCAGCAGCCCAGAACGGGTTGGTAGCGTAAACATTCAGTACTTC | TRBJ2-4 | NA | TRBV7-2 | NA
CASTPGRQGENTGELFF | TGTGCCAGCACCCCGGGCCGGCAGGGGGAGAACACCGGGGAGCTGTTTTTT | TRBJ2-2 | TRBD1 | TRBV7-2 | NA
CASSLQGKTTNKAFF | TGCGCCAGCAGCTTACAGGGTAAGACGACCAATAAAGCTTTCTTT | TRBJ1-1 | NA | TRBV5-1 | NA
CSVDGPEAFF | TGCAGCGTTGACGGGCCTGAAGCTTTCTTT | TRBJ1-1 | NA | TRBV29-1 | few
CASSRGRQETQYF | TGTGCCAGCTCAAGGGGGAGACAAGAGACCCAGTACTTC | TRBJ2-5 | NA | TRBV12-3/TRBV12-4 | many
CAISRGAGETQYF | TGTGCCATCAGCAGAGGAGCTGGGGAGACCCAGTACTTC | TRBJ2-5 | NA | TRBV10-3 | NA
CASSLDGRIEQYGYTF | TGCGCCAGCAGCTTGGACGGACGGATCGAACAATATGGCTACACCTTC | TRBJ1-2 | NA | TRBV5-1 | NA
CASQLFVLGPEAFF | TGTGCCAGCCAACTTTTTGTCCTCGGCCCTGAAGCTTTCTTT | TRBJ1-1 | NA | TRBV28 | many
CASSPTANYGYTF | TGTGCCAGCAGCCCCACAGCTAACTATGGCTACACCTTC | TRBJ1-2 | NA | TRBV28 | many
CSVRGGRGETQYF | TGCAGCGTTCGGGGCGGGAGGGGAGAGACCCAGTACTTC | TRBJ2-5 | TRBD2 | TRBV29-1 | NA
CASSLAEVHYSGANVLTF | TGTGCCAGCAGCTTAGCCGAAGTCCATTACTCTGGGGCCAACGTCCTGACTTTC | TRBJ2-6 | NA | TRBV7-9 | NA
CSARPNRDPTTNEKLFF | TGCAGTGCTAGACCAAACAGGGATCCTACAACTAATGAAAAACTGTTTTTT | TRBJ1-4 | NA | TRBV20-1 | NA
CASSLTVNYEQYF | TGCGCCAGCAGCTTGACTGTAAACTACGAGCAGTACTTC | TRBJ2-7 | NA | TRBV13 | few
CAGSPYAGGPGNTIYF | TGTGCCGGCAGCCCCTATGCAGGGGGCCCTGGAAACACCATATATTTT | TRBJ1-3 | TRBD1 | TRBV6-1 | NA
CASSLTSAGETQYF | TGTGCCAGCAGCTTAACTTCAGCAGGGGAGACCCAGTACTTC | TRBJ2-5 | NA | TRBV7-3 | many
CATSDLGTPGETQYF | TGTGCCACCAGTGATTTGGGGACCCCCGGAGAGACCCAGTACTTC | TRBJ2-5 | NA | TRBV24-1 | NA
CASSSTGALHEQYF | TGTGCCAGCAGCTCGACAGGGGCCCTCCACGAGCAGTACTTC | TRBJ2-7 | TRBD1 | TRBV28 | many
CSVSLGQQGYTF | TGCAGCGTTAGCCTGGGACAGCAAGGCTACACCTTC | TRBJ1-2 | TRBD1 | TRBV29-1 | NA
CASSLSFRTSLSYEQYF | TGTGCCAGCAGTTTATCGTTTAGGACTTCTCTCTCCTACGAGCAGTACTTC | TRBJ2-7 | NA | TRBV27 | many
CASSQQGRNYGYTF | TGTGCCAGCAGCCAACAGGGCCGCAACTATGGCTACACCTTC | TRBJ1-2 | NA | TRBV3-1 | many
CSARGTGDEKLFF | TGCAGTGCTAGAGGGACAGGGGATGAAAAACTGTTTTTT | TRBJ1-4 | TRBD1 | TRBV20-1 | many
CASSFQGVVEDTQYF | TGTGCCAGCAGTTTCCAGGGAGTAGTGGAAGATACGCAGTATTTT | TRBJ2-3 | NA | TRBV12-3/TRBV12-4 | few
CASGQQNNYGYTF | TGTGCCAGCGGCCAACAGAATAACTATGGCTACACCTTC | TRBJ1-2 | NA | TRBV7-3 | NA
CASSLGTTPGELFF | TGTGCCAGCAGCCTGGGGACCACTCCCGGGGAGCTGTTTTTT | TRBJ2-2 | NA | TRBV7-3 | NA
CASTRARGEKLFF | TGTGCCAGCACACGGGCCCGGGGTGAAAAACTGTTTTTT | TRBJ1-4 | NA | TRBV14 | few
CATKTGGNTGELFF | TGTGCCACCAAGACAGGGGGGAACACCGGGGAGCTGTTTTTT | TRBJ2-2 | TRBD1 | TRBV2 | NA
CASSLDPGAGELFF | TGTGCCAGCAGCTTAGATCCAGGGGCCGGGGAGCTGTTTTTT | TRBJ2-2 | NA | TRBV11-2 | many
CASSLQGINTEAFF | TGTGCCAGCAGCTTACAGGGAATTAACACTGAAGCTTTCTTT | TRBJ1-1 | NA | TRBV7-9 | few
CSARGAGEGADTQYF | TGCAGTGCTAGAGGGGCGGGAGAAGGGGCAGATACGCAGTATTTT | TRBJ2-3 | TRBD2 | TRBV20-1 | NA
CASSTTSGRETQYF | TGTGCCAGCAGCACCACTAGCGGGAGAGAGACCCAGTACTTC | TRBJ2-5 | TRBD2 | TRBV7-2 | many
CAWRGQVNQPQHF | TGTGCCTGGAGAGGACAGGTTAACCAGCCCCAGCATTTT | TRBJ1-5 | TRBD1 | TRBV30 | few
CASSQLGYTIYF | TGCGCCAGCAGCCAATTAGGATACACCATATATTTT | TRBJ1-3 | NA | TRBV4-1 | few
CASSVDAGPYEQYF | TGTGCCAGCAGCGTAGATGCGGGCCCCTACGAGCAGTACTTC | TRBJ2-7 | NA | TRBV9 | NA
CASRKTVAPSTDTQYF | TGTGCCAGCAGGAAAACTGTAGCCCCTAGCACAGATACGCAGTATTTT | TRBJ2-3 | NA | TRBV12-3/TRBV12-4 | NA
CSAIPTASGNTIYF | TGCAGTGCTATCCCCACGGCCTCTGGAAACACCATATATTTT | TRBJ1-3 | NA | TRBV20-1 | many
CAWKRVKNIQYF | TGTGCCTGGAAGAGGGTTAAAAACATTCAGTACTTC | TRBJ2-4 | NA | TRBV30 | few
CASSPGIGDGELFF | TGTGCCAGCAGTCCCGGAATAGGGGACGGGGAGCTGTTTTTT | TRBJ2-2 | NA | TRBV27 | NA
CASSSDRGGGYTF | TGTGCCAGCAGCTCAGACAGGGGTGGAGGCTACACCTTC | TRBJ1-2 | TRBD1 | TRBV11-2 | many
CASSRAGQLTNYGYTF | TGTGCCAGCAGTCGCGCGGGACAGCTCACCAACTATGGCTACACCTTC | TRBJ1-2 | TRBD1 | TRBV6-1 | many
CASSLRLAGGYEQYF | TGTGCCAGCAGCTTAAGACTAGCGGGAGGGTACGAGCAGTACTTC | TRBJ2-7 | TRBD2 | TRBV7-9 | many
CSAGGLGDYEQYF | TGCAGCGCGGGGGGTTTGGGTGACTACGAGCAGTACTTC | TRBJ2-7 | TRBD2 | TRBV29-1 | NA
CASSPGDRGRRETQYF | TGTGCCAGCAGCCCGGGGGACAGGGGGCGACGGGAGACCCAGTACTTC | TRBJ2-5 | TRBD1 | TRBV11-1 | many
CASTLTAGRLSGQYF | TGTGCCAGCACTCTTACAGCAGGGAGGCTCTCGGGGCAGTACTTC | TRBJ2-7 | NA | TRBV2 | many
CASSLWGRAYGYTF | TGTGCCAGCAGTTTGTGGGGCAGGGCCTATGGCTACACCTTC | TRBJ1-2 | NA | TRBV28 | NA
CASSVQDTLEGAFF | TGTGCCAGCAGTGTCCAGGACACCTTGGAGGGAGCTTTCTTT | TRBJ1-1 | NA | TRBV2 | many
CASSLASGQGVYEQYF | TGTGCCAGCAGCTTAGCATCGGGACAGGGGGTCTACGAGCAGTACTTC | TRBJ2-7 | TRBD1 | TRBV7-2 | few
CASSEDYKQYF | TGTGCCAGCAGTGAAGACTACAAGCAGTACTTC | TRBJ2-7 | NA | TRBV2 | many
CASSLAGTGSAEQYF | TGTGCCAGCAGTTTGGCCGGGACAGGGAGTGCCGAGCAGTACTTC | TRBJ2-7 | TRBD1 | TRBV28 | many
CSAKHRLAGASSAYF | TGCAGTGCTAAACACCGACTAGCGGGGGCCTCAAGCGCCTACTTC | TRBJ2-7 | TRBD2 | TRBV20-1 | few
CASSEQPRSGNTIYF | TGTGCCAGCAGTGAACAGCCGCGCTCTGGAAACACCATATATTTT | TRBJ1-3 | NA | TRBV2 | few
CSAEGGSGSPLNEQFF | TGCAGCGCAGAGGGTGGTAGCGGGTCCCCTCTCAATGAGCAGTTCTTC | TRBJ2-1 | TRBD2 | TRBV29-1 | NA
CASRQGAGTEAFF | TGTGCCAGCAGGCAGGGGGCAGGAACTGAAGCTTTCTTT | TRBJ1-1 | TRBD1 | TRBV19 | many
CASNLNRDYEQYF | TGTGCCAGCAACCTCAACAGGGACTACGAGCAGTACTTC | TRBJ2-7 | NA | TRBV28 | many
CASMDTHGYTF | TGTGCCAGCATGGACACCCATGGCTACACCTTC | TRBJ1-2 | NA | TRBV6-1 | many
CASSGDRGWTEAFF | TGTGCCAGCAGCGGGGACAGGGGGTGGACTGAAGCTTTCTTT | TRBJ1-1 | TRBD1 | TRBV5-4 | NA